This T cell receptor beta chain was documented in a study of cytomegalovirus exposure and HLA in healthy donors. The primer mix had 60 Vbeta and 13 Jbeta primers. Using immunoSEQ multiplex PCR, the repertoire was profiled, and TCRdb retains in-frame clones only, with some absent. The sample carries around 140,000 clones, approximately 88% recorded once. As for this clone: Its antigen is as yet unknown.

General study results and limits: In a later analysis, the majority of CMV-associated beta chains seemingly showed HLA restriction.

Sequencing used PBMCs. The receptor was isolated from a middle-aged woman in good health and CMV-seronegative.

The CDR3 sequence is CASSLAPTIYF. The CDR3 DNA reads as TGTGCCAGCAGTTTGGCCCCCACCATATATTTT. V usage is TRBV28 and J usage is TRBJ1-3; no definite D call. Germline V gene data show CDR1 as MDHEN and CDR2 as SYDVKM. V was trimmed by 3 bases and J by 9 bases, leaving 6 bases between them. The CDR3 totals 11 residues.